A selection of T cell receptor beta chains follows, all from one sample in a study of cytomegalovirus exposure and HLA in healthy donors. Some clones are missing from TCRdb's copy, which holds only in-frame ones; the method was immunoSEQ multiplex PCR. Here the sample spans more than 110,000 clones, 60% to 85% being singletons. The source material was PBMCs. Every receptor here comes from a male donor in good health and CMV-seropositive. The CDR3 runs from the conserved cysteine through the conserved F or W.

TRBJ2-7 TRBV7-9 18 CASSRNPFLRGPSYEQYF
TRBJ2-7 TRBV11-2 15 CASSPRTGATYEQYF
TRBJ2-3 TRBV11-2 12 CASSPPAGTQYF
TRBJ1-2 TRBV19 16 CASSSRDRDFFYGYTF
TRBJ2-3 TRBV6-1 16 CASSGYRGRVTDTQYF
. TRBV7-9 14 CASSPSTGSYEQYF
TRBJ1-5 TRBV19 15 CASSIGWGTTEPQHF
TRBJ1-1 TRBV9 14 CASSTLGQNTEAFF
TRBJ2-1 TRBV9 15 CASSVSGTSVNEQFF
TRBJ2-1 TRBV11-3 13 CASSLTGDHEQFF
TRBJ2-6 TRBV28 15 CASSPRTGEANVLTF
TRBJ1-1 TRBV5-1 14 CASSLRQGFTEAFF
TRBJ2-7 TRBV28 17 CASSSNGLAGVAYEQYF
TRBJ1-5 TRBV7-2 13 CASSVQGDQPQHF
TRBJ2-3 TRBV7-9 11 CASTLTDTQYF
TRBJ1-1 TRBV6-5 14 CASSRGTDNTEAFF
TRBJ2-7 TRBV2 14 CASSEEGQTYEQYF
TRBJ2-7 TRBV10-2 15 CASSDTGTAHYEQYF
TRBJ2-6 TRBV19 16 CASSIGLISGANVLTF
TRBJ2-7 TRBV5-4 14 CASSPLTGDYEQYF
TRBJ2-3 TRBV10-3 14 CAISETPTGDTQYF
TRBJ2-7 TRBV7-9 13 CASSLSREYEQYF
TRBJ2-3 TRBV7-3 18 CASSLYGARGRRADTQYF
TRBJ2-3 TRBV7-2 15 CASSRVGGSTDTQYF
TRBJ2-1 TRBV14 15 CASSQRGRAYNEQFF
TRBJ2-7 TRBV5-1 14 CASYKDRGADEQYF
TRBJ2-7 TRBV25-1 15 CASSDVGLAGAEQYF
TRBJ2-1 TRBV29-1 13 CSVASGTYNEQFF
TRBJ2-7 TRBV6-1 14 CASSDHSGLYEQYF
TRBJ1-1 TRBV7-3 13 CASSLSWGAEAFF
TRBJ2-2 TRBV5-8 15 CASRKRTGNTGELFF
TRBJ2-3 TRBV27 14 CATAGLALTDTQYF
TRBJ1-1 TRBV11-3 15 CASSLDGDRGTEAFF
TRBJ2-3 TRBV10-3 14 CAILSGGQGDTQYF
TRBJ2-5 TRBV21-1 18 CASSNREGPGDHQETQYF
TRBJ1-2 TRBV2 15 CASSAPGQGASGYTF
TRBJ1-4 TRBV7-6 15 CASSRPSRSGEKLFF
TRBJ2-3 TRBV27 17 CASSLSQGTERTDTQYF
TRBJ1-6 TRBV7-6 13 CASSLGANSPLHF
TRBJ1-4 TRBV6-5 14 CASSYAGSNEKLFF
TRBJ1-1 TRBV4-2 14 CASSRQGFGTEAFF
TRBJ2-2 TRBV4-3 16 CASSQDLGGGAGELFF